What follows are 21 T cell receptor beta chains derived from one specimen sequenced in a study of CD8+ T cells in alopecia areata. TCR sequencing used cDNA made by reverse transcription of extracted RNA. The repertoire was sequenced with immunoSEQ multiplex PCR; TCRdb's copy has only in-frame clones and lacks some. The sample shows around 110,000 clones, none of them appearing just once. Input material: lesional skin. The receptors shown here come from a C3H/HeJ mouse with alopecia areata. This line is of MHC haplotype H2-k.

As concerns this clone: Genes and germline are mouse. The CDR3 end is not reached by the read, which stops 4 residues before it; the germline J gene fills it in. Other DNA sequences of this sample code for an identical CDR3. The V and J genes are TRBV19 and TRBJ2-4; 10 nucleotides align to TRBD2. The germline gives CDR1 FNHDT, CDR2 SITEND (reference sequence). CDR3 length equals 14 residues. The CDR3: CASSIRTGGNTLYF. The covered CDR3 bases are TGTGCCAGCAGTATCAGGACTGGGGGAAAC.

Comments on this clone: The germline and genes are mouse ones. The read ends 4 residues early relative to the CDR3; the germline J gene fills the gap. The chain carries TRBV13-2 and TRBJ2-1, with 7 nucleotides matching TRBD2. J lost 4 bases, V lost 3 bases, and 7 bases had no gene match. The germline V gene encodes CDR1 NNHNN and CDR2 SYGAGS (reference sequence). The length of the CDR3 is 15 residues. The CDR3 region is CASGGRGLVYAEQFF. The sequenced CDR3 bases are TGTGCCAGCGGTGGCCGAGGACTGGTTTATGCT.

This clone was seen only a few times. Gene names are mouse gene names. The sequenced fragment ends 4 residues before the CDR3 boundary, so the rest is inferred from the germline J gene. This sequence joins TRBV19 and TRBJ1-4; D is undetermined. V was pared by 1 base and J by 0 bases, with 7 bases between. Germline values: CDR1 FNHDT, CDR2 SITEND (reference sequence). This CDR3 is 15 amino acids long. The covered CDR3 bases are TGTGCCAGCAGTATAAAGACATTTTCCAACGAA. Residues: CASSIKTFSNE. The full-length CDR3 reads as CASSIKTFSNERLFF.

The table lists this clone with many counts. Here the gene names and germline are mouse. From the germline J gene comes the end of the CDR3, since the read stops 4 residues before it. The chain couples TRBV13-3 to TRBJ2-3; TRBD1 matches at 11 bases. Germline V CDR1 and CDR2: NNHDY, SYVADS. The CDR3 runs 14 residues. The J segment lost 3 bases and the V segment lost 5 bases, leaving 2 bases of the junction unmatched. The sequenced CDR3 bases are TGTGCCAGCAGCTGGGACAGGGGGGCAGAA. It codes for CASSWDRGAE. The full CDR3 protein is CASSWDRGAETLYF.

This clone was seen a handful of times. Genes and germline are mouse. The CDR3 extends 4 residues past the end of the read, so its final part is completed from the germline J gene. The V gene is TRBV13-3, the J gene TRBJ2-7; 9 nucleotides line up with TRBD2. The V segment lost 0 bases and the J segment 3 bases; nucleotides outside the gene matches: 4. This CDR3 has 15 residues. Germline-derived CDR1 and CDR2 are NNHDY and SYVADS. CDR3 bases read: TGTGCCAGCAGTGATGGGGGGACTGGGCTCTAT. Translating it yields CASSDGGTGLY. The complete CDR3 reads CASSDGGTGLYEQYF.

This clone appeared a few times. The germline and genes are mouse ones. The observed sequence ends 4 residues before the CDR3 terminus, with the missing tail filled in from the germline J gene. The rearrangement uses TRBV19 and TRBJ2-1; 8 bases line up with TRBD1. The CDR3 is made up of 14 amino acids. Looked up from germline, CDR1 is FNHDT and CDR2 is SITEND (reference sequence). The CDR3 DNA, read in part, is TGTGCCAGCAGTATAAGAGGACAGGGAGCT. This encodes CASSIRGQGA. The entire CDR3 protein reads CASSIRGQGAEQFF.

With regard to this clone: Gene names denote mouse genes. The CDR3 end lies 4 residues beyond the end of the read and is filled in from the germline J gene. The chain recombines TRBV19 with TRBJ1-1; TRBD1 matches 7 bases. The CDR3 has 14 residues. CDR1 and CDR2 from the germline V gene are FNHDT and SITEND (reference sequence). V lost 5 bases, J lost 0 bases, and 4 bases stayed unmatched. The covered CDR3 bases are TGTGCCAGCAGAGGGGACAGATCAAACACA. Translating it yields CASRGDRSNT. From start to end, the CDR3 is CASRGDRSNTEVFF.

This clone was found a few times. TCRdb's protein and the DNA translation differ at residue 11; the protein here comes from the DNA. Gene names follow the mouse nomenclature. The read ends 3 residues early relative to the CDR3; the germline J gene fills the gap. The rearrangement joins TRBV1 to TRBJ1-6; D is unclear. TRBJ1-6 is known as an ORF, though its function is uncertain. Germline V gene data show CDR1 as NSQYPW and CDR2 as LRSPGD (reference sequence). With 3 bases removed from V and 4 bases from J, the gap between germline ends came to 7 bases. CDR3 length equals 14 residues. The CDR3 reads CTCSASAYNSPLYF. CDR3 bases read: TGCACCTGCAGTGCGTCAGCATATAATTCGCCC.

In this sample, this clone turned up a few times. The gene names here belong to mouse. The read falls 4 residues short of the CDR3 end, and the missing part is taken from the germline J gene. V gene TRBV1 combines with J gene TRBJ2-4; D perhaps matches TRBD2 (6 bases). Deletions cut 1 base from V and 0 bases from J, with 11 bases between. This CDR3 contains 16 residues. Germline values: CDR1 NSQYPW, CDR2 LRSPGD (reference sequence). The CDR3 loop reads CTCSAVDWSSQNTLYF. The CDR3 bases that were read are TGCACCTGCAGTGCAGTCGACTGGTCTAGTCAAAAC.

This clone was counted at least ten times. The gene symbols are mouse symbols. The CDR3 DNA, read in part, is TGTGCCAGCAGGACCGGGACTGGGGGGTTTTATGCT. It encodes CASRTGTGGFYA. The whole CDR3 reads CASRTGTGGFYAEQFF. The chain is built from TRBV13-3 and TRBJ2-1; TRBD2 matches 12 bases. With the read ending 4 residues before the CDR3 end, the germline J gene is used to fill in that end. The CDR3 length is 16 residues. The V gene's germline CDR1 is NNHDY and CDR2 SYVADS. The ends lost 5 bases at V and 4 bases at J; junction bases unmatched: 7.

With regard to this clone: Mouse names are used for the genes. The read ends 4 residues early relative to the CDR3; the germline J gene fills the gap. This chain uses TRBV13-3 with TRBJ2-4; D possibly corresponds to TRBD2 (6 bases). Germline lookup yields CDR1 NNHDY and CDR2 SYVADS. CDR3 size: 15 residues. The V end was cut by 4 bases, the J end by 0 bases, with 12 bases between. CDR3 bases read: TGTGCCAGCAGTCCTGGGGTGACTAGTCAAAAC. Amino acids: CASSPGVTSQN. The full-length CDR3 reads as CASSPGVTSQNTLYF.

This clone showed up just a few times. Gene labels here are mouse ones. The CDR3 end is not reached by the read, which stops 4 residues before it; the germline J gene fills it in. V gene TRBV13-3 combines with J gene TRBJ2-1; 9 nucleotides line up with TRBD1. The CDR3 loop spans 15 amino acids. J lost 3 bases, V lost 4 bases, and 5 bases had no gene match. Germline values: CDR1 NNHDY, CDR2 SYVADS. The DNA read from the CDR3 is TGTGCCAGCAGTTTGGGACAGGGAGGCTATGCT. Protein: CASSLGQGGYA. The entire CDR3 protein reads CASSLGQGGYAEQFF.

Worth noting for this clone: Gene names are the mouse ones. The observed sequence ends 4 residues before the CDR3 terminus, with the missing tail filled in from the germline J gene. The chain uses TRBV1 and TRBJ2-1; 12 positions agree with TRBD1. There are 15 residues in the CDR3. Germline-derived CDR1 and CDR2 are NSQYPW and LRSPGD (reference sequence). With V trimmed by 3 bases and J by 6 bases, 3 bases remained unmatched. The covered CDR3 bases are TGCACCTGCAGTGCCCGGGACAGGGGGCGTGCT. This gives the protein CTCSARDRGRA. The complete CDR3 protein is CTCSARDRGRAEQFF. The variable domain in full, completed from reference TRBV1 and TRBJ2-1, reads VTLLEQNPRWRLVPRGQAVNLRCILKNSQYPWMSWYQQDLQKQLQWLFTLRSPGDKEVKSLPGADYLATRVTDTELRLQVANMSQGRTLYCTCSARDRGRAEQFFGPGTRLTVL.

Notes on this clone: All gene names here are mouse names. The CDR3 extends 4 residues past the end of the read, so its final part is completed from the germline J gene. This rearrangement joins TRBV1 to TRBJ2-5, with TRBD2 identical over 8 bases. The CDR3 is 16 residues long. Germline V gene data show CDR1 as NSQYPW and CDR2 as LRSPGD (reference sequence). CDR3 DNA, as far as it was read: TGCACCTGCAGTGCAGATAGTCTGGGGGGAGGAGAC. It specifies CTCSADSLGGGD. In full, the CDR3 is CTCSADSLGGGDTQYF.

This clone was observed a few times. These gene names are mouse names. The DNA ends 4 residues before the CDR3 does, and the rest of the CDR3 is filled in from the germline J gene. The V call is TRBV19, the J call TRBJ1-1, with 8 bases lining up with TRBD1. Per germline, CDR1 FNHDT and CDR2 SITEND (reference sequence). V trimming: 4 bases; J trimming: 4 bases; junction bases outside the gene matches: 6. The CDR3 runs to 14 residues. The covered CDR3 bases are TGTGCCAGCAGTCTCCGACAGGGGAGCACA. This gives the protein CASSLRQGST. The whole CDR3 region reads CASSLRQGSTEVFF.

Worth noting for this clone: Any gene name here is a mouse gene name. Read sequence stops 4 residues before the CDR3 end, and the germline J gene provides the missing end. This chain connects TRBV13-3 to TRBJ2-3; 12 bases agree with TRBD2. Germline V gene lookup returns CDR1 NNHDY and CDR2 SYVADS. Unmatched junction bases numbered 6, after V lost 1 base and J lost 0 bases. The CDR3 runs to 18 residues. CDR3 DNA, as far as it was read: TGTGCCAGCAGTGATATGGGACTGGGGGGCGGAAGTGCAGAA. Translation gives CASSDMGLGGGSAE. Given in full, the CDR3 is CASSDMGLGGGSAETLYF.

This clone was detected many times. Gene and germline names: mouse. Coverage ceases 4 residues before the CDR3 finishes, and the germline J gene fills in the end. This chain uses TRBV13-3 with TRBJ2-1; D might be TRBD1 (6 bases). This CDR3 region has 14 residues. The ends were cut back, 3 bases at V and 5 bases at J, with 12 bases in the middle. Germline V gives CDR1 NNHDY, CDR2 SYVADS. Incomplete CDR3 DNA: TGTGCCAGCAGTGGGTCCGGGACACATGCT. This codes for CASSGSGTHA. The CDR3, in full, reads CASSGSGTHAEQFF.

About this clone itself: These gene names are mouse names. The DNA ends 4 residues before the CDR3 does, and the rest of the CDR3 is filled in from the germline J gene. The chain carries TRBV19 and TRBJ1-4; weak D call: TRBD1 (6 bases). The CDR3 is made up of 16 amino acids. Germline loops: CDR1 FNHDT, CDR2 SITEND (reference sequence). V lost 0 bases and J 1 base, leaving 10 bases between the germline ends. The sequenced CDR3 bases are TGTGCCAGCAGTATAGGGGGGGCTGATTCCAACGAA. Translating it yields CASSIGGADSNE. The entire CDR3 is CASSIGGADSNERLFF.

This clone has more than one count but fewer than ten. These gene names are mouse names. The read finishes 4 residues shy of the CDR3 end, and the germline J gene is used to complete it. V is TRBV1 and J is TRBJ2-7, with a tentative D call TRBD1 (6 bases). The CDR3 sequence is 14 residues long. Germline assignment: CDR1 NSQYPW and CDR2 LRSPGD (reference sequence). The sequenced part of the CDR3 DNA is TGCACCTGCAGTGCAGACAACAGGGAGGAT. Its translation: CTCSADNRED. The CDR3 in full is CTCSADNREDEQYF.

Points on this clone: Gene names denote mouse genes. The chain's CDR3 is CASRAAGTGVYEQYF. Incomplete CDR3 DNA: TGTGCCAGCAGAGCCGCCGGGACAGGGGTCTAT. The chain couples TRBV13-3 to TRBJ2-7; 10 positions agree with TRBD1. The read halts 4 residues ahead of the CDR3 end, with the missing end drawn from the germline J gene. CDR1 is NNHDY, CDR2 SYVADS, per germline. The CDR3 is made up of 15 amino acids. With 5 bases clipped from V and 3 bases from J, the junction kept 8 bases outside the gene matches.

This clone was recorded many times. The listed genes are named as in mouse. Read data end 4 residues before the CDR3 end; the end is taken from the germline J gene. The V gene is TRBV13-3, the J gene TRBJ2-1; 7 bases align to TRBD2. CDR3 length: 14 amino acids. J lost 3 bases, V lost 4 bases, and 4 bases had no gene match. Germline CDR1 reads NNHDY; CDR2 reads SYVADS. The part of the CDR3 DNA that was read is TGTGCCAGCAGTCTGGGGGTCCTCTATGCT. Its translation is CASSLGVLYA. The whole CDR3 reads CASSLGVLYAEQFF.